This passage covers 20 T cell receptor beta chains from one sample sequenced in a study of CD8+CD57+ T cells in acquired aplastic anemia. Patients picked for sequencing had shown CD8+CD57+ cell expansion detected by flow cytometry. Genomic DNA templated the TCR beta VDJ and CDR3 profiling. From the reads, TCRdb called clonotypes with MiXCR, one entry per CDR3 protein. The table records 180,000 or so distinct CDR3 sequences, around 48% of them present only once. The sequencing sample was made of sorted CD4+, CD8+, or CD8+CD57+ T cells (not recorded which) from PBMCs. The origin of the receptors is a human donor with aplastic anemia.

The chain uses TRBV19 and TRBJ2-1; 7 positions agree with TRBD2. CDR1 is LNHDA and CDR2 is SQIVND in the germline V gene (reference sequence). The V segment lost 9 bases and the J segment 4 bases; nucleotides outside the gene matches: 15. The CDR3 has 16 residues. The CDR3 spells CASSTVAGVLYNEQFF. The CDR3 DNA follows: TGTGCCAGCTCAACCGTCGCGGGAGTCCTGTACAATGAGCAGTTCTTC.

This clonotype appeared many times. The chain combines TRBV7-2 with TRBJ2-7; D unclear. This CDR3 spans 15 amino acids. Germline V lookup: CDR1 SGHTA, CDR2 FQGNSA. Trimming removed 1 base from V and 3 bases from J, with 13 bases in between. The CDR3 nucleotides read TGTGCCAGCAGCTTAGAAGGTCTGCGGAGCTACGAGCAGTACTTC. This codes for CASSLEGLRSYEQYF.

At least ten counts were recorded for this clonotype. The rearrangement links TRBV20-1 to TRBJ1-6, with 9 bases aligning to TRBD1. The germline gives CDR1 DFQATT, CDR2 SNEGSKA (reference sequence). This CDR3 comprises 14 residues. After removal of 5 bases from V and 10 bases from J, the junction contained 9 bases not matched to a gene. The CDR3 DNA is TGCAGTGCTTATACAGGGGGCGAGGGGTCACCCCTCCACTTT. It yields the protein CSAYTGGEGSPLHF.

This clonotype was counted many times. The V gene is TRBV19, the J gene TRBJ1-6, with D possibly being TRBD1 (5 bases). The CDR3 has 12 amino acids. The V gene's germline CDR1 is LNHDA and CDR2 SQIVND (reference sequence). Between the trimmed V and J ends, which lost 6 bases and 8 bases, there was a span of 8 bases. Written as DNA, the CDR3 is TGTGCCAGTAGAGGGGTATATTCACCCCTCCACTTT. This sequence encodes CASRGVYSPLHF.

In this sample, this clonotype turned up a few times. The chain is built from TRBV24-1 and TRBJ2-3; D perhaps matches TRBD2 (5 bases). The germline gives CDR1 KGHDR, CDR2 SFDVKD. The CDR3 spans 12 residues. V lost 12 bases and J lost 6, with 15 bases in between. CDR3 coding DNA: TGTGCCTCACGGGGTAACATGGATACGCAGTATTTT. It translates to CASRGNMDTQYF.

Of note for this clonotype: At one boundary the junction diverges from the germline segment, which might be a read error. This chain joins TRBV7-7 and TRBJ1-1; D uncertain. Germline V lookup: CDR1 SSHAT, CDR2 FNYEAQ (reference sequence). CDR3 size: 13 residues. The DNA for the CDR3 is TGTGCCAGCAGTCCCGACTCGAACACTGAAGATTTCTTT. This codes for CASSPDSNTEDFF.

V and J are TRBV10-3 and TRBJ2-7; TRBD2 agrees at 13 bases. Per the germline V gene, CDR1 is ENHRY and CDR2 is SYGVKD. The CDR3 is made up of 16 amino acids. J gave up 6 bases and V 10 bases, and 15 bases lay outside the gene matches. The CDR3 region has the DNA TGTGCCACAAGGGGACTAGCGGGACAGGGACTCTTCGAGCAGTACTTC. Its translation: CATRGLAGQGLFEQYF.

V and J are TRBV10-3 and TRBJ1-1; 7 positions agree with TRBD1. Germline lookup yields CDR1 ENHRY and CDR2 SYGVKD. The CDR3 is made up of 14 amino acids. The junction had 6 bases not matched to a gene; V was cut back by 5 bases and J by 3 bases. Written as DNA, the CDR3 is TGTGCCATCAGTTCAACAGGGGCAGACACTGAAGCTTTCTTT. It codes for CAISSTGADTEAFF.

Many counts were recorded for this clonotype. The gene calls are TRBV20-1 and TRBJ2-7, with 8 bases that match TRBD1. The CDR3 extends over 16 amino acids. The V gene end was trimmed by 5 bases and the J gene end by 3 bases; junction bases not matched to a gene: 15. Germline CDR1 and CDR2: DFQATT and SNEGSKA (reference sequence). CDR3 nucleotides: TGCAGTGCTCACCTACGATCAGGGGGCGCCCGCTACGAGCAGTACTTC. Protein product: CSAHLRSGGARYEQYF.

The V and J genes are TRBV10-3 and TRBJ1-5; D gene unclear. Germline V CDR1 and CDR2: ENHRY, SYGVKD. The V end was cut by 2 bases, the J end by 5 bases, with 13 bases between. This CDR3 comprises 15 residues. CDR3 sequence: CAISEGPTRDQPQHF. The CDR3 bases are TGTGCCATCAGTGAGGGGCCGACTAGGGATCAGCCCCAGCATTTT.

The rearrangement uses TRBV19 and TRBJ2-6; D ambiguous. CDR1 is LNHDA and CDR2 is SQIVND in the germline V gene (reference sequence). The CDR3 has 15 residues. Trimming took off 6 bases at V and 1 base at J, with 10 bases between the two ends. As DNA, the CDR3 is TGTGCCAGTAGCATACCTTTTTCTGGGGCCAACGTCCTGACTTTC. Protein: CASSIPFSGANVLTF. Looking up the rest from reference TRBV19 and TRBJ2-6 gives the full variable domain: DGGITQSPKYLFRKEGQNVTLSCEQNLNHDAMYWYRQDPGQGLRLIYYSQIVNDFQKGDIAEGYSVSREKKESFPLTVTSAQKNPTAFYLCASSIPFSGANVLTFGAGSRLTVL.

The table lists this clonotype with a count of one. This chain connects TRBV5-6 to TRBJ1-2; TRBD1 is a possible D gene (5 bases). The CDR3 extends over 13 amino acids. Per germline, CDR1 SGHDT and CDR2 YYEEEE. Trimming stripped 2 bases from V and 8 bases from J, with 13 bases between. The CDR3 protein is CASSLRGNGGYTF. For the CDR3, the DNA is TGTGCCAGCAGCTTAAGGGGAAACGGCGGCTACACCTTC.

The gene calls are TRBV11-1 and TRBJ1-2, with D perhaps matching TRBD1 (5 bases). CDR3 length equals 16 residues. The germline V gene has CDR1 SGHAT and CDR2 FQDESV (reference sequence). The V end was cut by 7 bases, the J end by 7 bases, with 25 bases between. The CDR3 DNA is TGTGCCAGCACCACCTCAATCGGGGGGACTTTGCTTGGCTACACCTTC. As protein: CASTTSIGGTLLGYTF.

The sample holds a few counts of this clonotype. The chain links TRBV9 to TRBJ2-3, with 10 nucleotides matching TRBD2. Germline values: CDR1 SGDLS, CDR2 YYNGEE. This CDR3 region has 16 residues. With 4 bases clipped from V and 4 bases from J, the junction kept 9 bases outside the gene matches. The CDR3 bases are TGTGCCAGCAGCCCCCGCGAGCGGGGGGGCGCAGATACGCAGTATTTT. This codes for CASSPRERGGADTQYF.

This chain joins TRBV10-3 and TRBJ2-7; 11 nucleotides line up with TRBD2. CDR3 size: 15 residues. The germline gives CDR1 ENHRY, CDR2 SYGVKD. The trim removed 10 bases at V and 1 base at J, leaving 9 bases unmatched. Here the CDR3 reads CATLNLAGGSYEQYF. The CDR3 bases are TGTGCCACCCTTAATCTAGCGGGGGGATCCTACGAGCAGTACTTC.

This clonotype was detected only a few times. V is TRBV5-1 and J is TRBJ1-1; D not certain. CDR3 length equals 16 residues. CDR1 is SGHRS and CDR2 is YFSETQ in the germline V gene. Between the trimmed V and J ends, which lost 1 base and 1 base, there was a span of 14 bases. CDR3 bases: TGCGCCAGCAGCTTGATCGGGTCCCGGAGGAACACTGAAGCTTTCTTT. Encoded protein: CASSLIGSRRNTEAFF.

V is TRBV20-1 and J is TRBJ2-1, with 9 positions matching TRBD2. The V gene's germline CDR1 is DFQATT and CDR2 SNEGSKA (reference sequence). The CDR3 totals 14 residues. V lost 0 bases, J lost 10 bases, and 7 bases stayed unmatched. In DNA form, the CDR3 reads TGCAGTGCTAGAGATGCAGGGAGCGGGGGGGAGCAGTTCTTC. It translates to CSARDAGSGGEQFF.

CDR3 DNA sequence: TGCAGTGCTCTAGCGGGAGAGACCCAGTACTTC. Protein sequence: CSALAGETQYF. The J gene is TRBJ2-5, the V gene TRBV20-1; the match to TRBD2 covers 8 bases. Germline CDR1 and CDR2: DFQATT and SNEGSKA (reference sequence). The V gene end was trimmed by 5 bases and the J gene end by 4 bases; junction bases not matched to a gene: 0. The CDR3 loop spans 11 amino acids.

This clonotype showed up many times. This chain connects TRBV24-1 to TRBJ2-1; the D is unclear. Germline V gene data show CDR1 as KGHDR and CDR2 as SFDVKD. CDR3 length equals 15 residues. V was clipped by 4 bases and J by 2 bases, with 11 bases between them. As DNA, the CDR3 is TGTGCCACCAGTGAAGGACGGTTACCCTACAATGAGCAGTTCTTC. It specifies CATSEGRLPYNEQFF.

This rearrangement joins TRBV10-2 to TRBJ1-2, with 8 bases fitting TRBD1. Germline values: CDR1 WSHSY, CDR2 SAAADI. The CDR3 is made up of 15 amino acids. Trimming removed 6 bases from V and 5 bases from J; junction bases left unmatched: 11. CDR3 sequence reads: CASRTTGEFGYGYTF. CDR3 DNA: TGCGCCAGCAGAACGACAGGGGAATTTGGATATGGCTACACCTTC.